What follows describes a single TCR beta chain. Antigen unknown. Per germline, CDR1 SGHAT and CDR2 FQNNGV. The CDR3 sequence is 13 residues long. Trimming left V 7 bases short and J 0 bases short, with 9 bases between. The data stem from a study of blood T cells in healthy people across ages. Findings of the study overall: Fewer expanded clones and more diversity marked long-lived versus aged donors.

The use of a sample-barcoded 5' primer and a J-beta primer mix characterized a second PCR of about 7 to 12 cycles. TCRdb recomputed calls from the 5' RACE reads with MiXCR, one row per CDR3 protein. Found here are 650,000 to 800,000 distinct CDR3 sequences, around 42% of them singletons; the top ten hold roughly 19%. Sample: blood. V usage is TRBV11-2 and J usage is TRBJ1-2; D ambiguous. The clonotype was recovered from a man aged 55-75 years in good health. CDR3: CASNSDANYGYTF. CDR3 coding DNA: TGTGCCAGCAACTCCGACGCTAACTATGGCTACACCTTC.